The 28 T cell receptor beta chains given below trace back to one sample, sequenced in a study of CD8 T cells in Susac syndrome. RNA, at roughly 0.45 to 1 ug, was reverse transcribed with random hexamers. TCRdb processed the immunoSEQ multiplex PCR reads anew with MiXCR; each CDR3 protein has one entry. This table holds about 140,000 distinct CDR3 sequences, approximately 95% found once. Sequenced sample: CD4+ T cells from PBMCs. These receptors came from a human donor with Susac syndrome.

The V and J genes are TRBV20-1 and TRBJ2-5; TRBD2 aligns across 7 bases. Unmatched junction bases numbered 12, after V lost 6 bases and J lost 5 bases. The CDR3 runs to 14 residues. Looked up from germline, CDR1 is DFQATT and CDR2 is SNEGSKA (reference sequence). The CDR3 region is CSAPGGEGRETQYF. CDR3 nucleotides: TGCAGTGCCCCTGGAGGGGAGGGCCGCGAGACCCAGTACTTC.

The rearrangement uses TRBV29-1 and TRBJ1-2; D call uncertain. Trimming removed 7 bases at V and 4 bases at J, with 13 bases between. The CDR3 covers 12 residues. The V gene's germline CDR1 is SQVTM and CDR2 ANQGSEA. CDR3 nucleotides: TGCAGCGCTCAAGAGGCAGGCTATGGCTACACCTTC. This gives the protein CSAQEAGYGYTF.

V usage is TRBV20-1 and J usage is TRBJ1-1; D not certain. The germline V and J ends were trimmed by 6 bases and 0 bases, with 11 bases remaining between them. The CDR3 consists of 13 residues. Germline V lookup: CDR1 DFQATT, CDR2 SNEGSKA (reference sequence). The CDR3 loop is CSAPRTLNTEAFF. The CDR3 region has the DNA TGCAGTGCCCCCCGGACCCTGAACACTGAAGCTTTCTTT.

The J gene is TRBJ1-2, the V gene TRBV2; D is perhaps TRBD1 (5 bases). Between the trimmed V and J ends, which lost 7 bases and 5 bases, there was a span of 20 bases. Germline V CDR1 and CDR2: SNHLY, FYNNEI. CDR3 length equals 15 residues. Written as DNA, the CDR3 is TGTGCCAGCACCGGATCGGGCAGGGAAGGTTATGGCTACACCTTC. Translation gives CASTGSGREGYGYTF.

The chain recombines TRBV5-6 with TRBJ1-1; D gene unclear. CDR3 size: 13 residues. Germline CDR1 and CDR2: SGHDT and YYEEEE. Trimming took 1 base from V and 7 from J, leaving 11 bases between them. The CDR3 bases are TGTGCCAGCAGCTTGATTATCCCAGGTGAAGCTTTCTTT. This sequence encodes CASSLIIPGEAFF.

The chain is built from TRBV14 and TRBJ1-1; D not resolved. Germline lookup yields CDR1 SGHDN and CDR2 FVKESK. V was trimmed by 5 bases and J by 1 base, leaving 14 bases between them. The CDR3 sequence is 15 residues long. The CDR3: CASSSRIPGNTEAFF. Written as DNA, the CDR3 is TGTGCCAGCAGCTCAAGAATTCCGGGGAACACTGAAGCTTTCTTT.

V usage is TRBV30 and J usage is TRBJ1-5; D remains ambiguous. The V gene's germline CDR1 is GTSNPN and CDR2 SVGIG (reference sequence). Trimming took off 2 bases at V and 6 bases at J, with 14 bases between the two ends. The CDR3 has 14 residues. CDR3 sequence (DNA): TGTGCCTGGAGTAACGGGAAGGGAGGTCAGCCCCAGCATTTT. Its protein product is CAWSNGKGGQPQHF.

This chain uses TRBV7-2 with TRBJ2-1, with D hard to call. Germline CDR1 is SGHTA and CDR2 is FQGNSA. This CDR3 is built from 13 residues. V shed 5 bases and J shed 5 bases, with 10 bases lying between them. The CDR3 loop reads CASSLVGNNEQFF. Written as DNA, the CDR3 is TGTGCCAGCAGCCTGGTAGGTAACAATGAGCAGTTCTTC.

The chain is built from TRBV30 and TRBJ1-2, with D tentatively TRBD1 (5 bases). CDR3 length: 13 residues. Germline CDR1 GTSNPN, CDR2 SVGIG (reference sequence). V was cut by 4 bases and J by 2 bases, with 11 bases left in between. The CDR3: CAWTQGANYGYTF. The CDR3 DNA reads TGTGCCTGGACCCAAGGGGCAAACTATGGCTACACCTTC. Drawing the rest from reference TRBV30 and TRBJ1-2, the complete variable domain is SQTIHQWPATLVQPVGSPLSLECTVEGTSNPNLYWYRQAAGRGLQLLFYSVGIGQISSEVPQNLSASRPQDRQFILSSKKLLLSDSGFYLCAWTQGANYGYTFGSGTRLTVV.

Here the CDR3 DNA reads TGCAGTGCCCGTCGGGGACAGGGCGGCAATCAGCCCCAGCATTTT. Encoded protein: CSARRGQGGNQPQHF. V gene TRBV20-1 combines with J gene TRBJ1-5; 9 bases agree with TRBD1. CDR3 length equals 15 residues. Germline lookup yields CDR1 DFQATT and CDR2 SNEGSKA (reference sequence). J was trimmed by 2 bases and V by 6 bases; bases with no gene match: 8.

The chain has TRBV29-1 and TRBJ2-7; tentatively, D is TRBD1 (5 bases). The CDR3 runs to 12 residues. From germline, CDR1 is SQVTM and CDR2 ANQGSEA. Trimming cost V 1 base and J 8 bases, with 12 bases left between them. In DNA form, the CDR3 reads TGCAGCGTTGAAGGTAATGGACACAAGCAGTACTTC. Protein: CSVEGNGHKQYF.

The rearrangement links TRBV24-1 to TRBJ2-7, with 9 bases that match TRBD1. The CDR3 covers 15 residues. Germline V lookup: CDR1 KGHDR, CDR2 SFDVKD. Trimming took 4 bases from V and 2 from J; bases not matched to a gene: 5. The CDR3 protein is CATSDPTGGTYEQYF. The CDR3 DNA sequence: TGTGCCACCAGTGACCCGACAGGGGGTACCTACGAGCAGTACTTC.

A remark on this clonotype: One end of the junction fails to match germline, which may point to a read error. The V gene is TRBV6-1, the J gene TRBJ1-1; D not certain. CDR3 length: 14 residues. In germline, CDR1 is MNHNS, CDR2 SASEGT. The DNA for the CDR3 is TGTGCCAGCAATGAAGGAAGGTGGAACACTGAAGCTTTCTTT. Its protein product is CASNEGRWNTEAFF.

The J gene is TRBJ1-1, the V gene TRBV27; 9 bases match TRBD1. Germline values: CDR1 MNHEY, CDR2 SMNVEV (reference sequence). Germline trimming cut 9 bases from V and 6 bases from J; bases unmatched to any gene: 11. The CDR3 loop spans 14 amino acids. The CDR3 bases are TGTGCCAGTGTACAGGGGGCCGGATCGGCTGAAGCTTTCTTT. This gives the protein CASVQGAGSAEAFF.

The chain employs TRBV27 and TRBJ2-7; 10 nucleotides line up with TRBD1. V trimming: 5 bases; J trimming: 3 bases; junction bases outside the gene matches: 7. This CDR3 spans 15 amino acids. The germline gives CDR1 MNHEY, CDR2 SMNVEV (reference sequence). The DNA of the CDR3 is TGTGCCAGCAGTGCGCCGGACAGGGGGATCTACGAGCAGTACTTC. Its translation is CASSAPDRGIYEQYF.

This clonotype was found once. This chain uses TRBV3-1 with TRBJ2-7; tentatively, D is TRBD1 or TRBD2 (6 bases each). Trimming took 1 base from V and 2 from J, leaving 15 bases between them. Germline V gene data show CDR1 as LGHDT and CDR2 as YNNKEL (reference sequence). The CDR3 has 16 amino acids. Written as DNA, the CDR3 is TGTGCCAGCAGCCAAGGAGGAGGGGGGATTCCCTACGAGCAGTACTTC. This gives the protein CASSQGGGGIPYEQYF.

The chain couples TRBV7-2 to TRBJ1-4; D is perhaps TRBD1 (6 bases). The ends were cut back, 5 bases at V and 8 bases at J, with 15 bases in the middle. This CDR3 is 14 amino acids long. Germline V gene data show CDR1 as SGHTA and CDR2 as FQGNSA. CDR3 bases: TGTGCCAGCAGCCCCAGACGACAGGACGAAAAACTGTTTTTT. Translating it yields CASSPRRQDEKLFF.

The chain recombines TRBV20-1 with TRBJ1-2; tentatively, D is TRBD1 (6 bases). CDR3 length: 15 amino acids. Trimming stripped 3 bases from V and 0 bases from J, with 14 bases between. Germline V gene lookup returns CDR1 DFQATT and CDR2 SNEGSKA (reference sequence). DNA for the CDR3: TGCAGTGCTAGTCGAAGGGGGGGTGCTAACTATGGCTACACCTTC. Amino acid sequence: CSASRRGGANYGYTF.

The chain is built from TRBV5-4 and TRBJ2-5; possibly TRBD1 for D (5 bases). This CDR3 has 15 residues. Germline CDR1 reads SGHNT; CDR2 reads YYREEE (reference sequence). V dropped 1 base and J dropped 5 bases, with 15 bases sitting between them. The CDR3 DNA reads as TGTGCCAGCAGCTTGCAGGGAAGGGTTGTGGAGACCCAGTACTTC. Encoded protein: CASSLQGRVVETQYF. Complete variable domain (other parts from reference TRBV5-4 and TRBJ2-5): ETGVTQSPTHLIKTRGQQVTLRCSSQSGHNTVSWYQQALGQGPQFIFQYYREEENGRGNFPPRFSGLQFPNYSSELNVNALELDDSALYLCASSLQGRVVETQYFGPGTRLLVL.

CDR3 amino acids: CASSLRLVGADTQYF. The CDR3 coding sequence is TGTGCCAGCAGCTTAAGGCTGGTTGGGGCAGATACGCAGTATTTT. The rearrangement uses TRBV7-2 and TRBJ2-3; D uncertain. V lost 2 bases to trimming and J lost 4 bases, with 13 bases between them. The germline CDR1 and CDR2 sequences are SGHTA and FQGNSA. The CDR3 spans 15 residues.

Only one count was recorded for this clonotype. J is TRBJ1-2 and V is TRBV27, with D possibly TRBD1 on 5 matching bases. CDR1 and CDR2 (germline): MNHEY, SMNVEV (reference sequence). The CDR3 has 15 amino acids. Trimming left V 6 bases short and J 6 bases short, with 20 bases between. The CDR3 spells CASSSNGARADGYTF. The CDR3 region has the DNA TGTGCCAGCAGCTCGAACGGGGCCAGGGCTGATGGCTACACCTTC.

This clonotype appeared a few times. This rearrangement joins TRBV7-3 to TRBJ2-7; TRBD1 agrees at 9 bases. CDR3 length: 13 residues. The V segment lost 5 bases and the J segment 3 bases; nucleotides outside the gene matches: 2. Germline V gives CDR1 SGHTA, CDR2 FQGTGA. Here the CDR3 reads CASSPGQGYEQYF. The DNA for the CDR3 is TGTGCCAGCAGCCCGGGACAGGGCTACGAGCAGTACTTC. The whole variable domain, filled in from reference TRBV7-3 and TRBJ2-7, reads GAGVSQTPSNKVTEKGKYVELRCDPISGHTALYWYRQSLGQGPEFLIYFQGTGAADDSGLPNDRFFAVRPEGSVSTLKIQRTERGDSAVYLCASSPGQGYEQYFGPGTRLTVT.

V gene TRBV30 combines with J gene TRBJ1-5; the D gene is possibly TRBD1 (6 bases). V shed 5 bases and J shed 5 bases, with 16 bases lying between them. The CDR3 is 14 amino acids. Germline lookup yields CDR1 GTSNPN and CDR2 SVGIG (reference sequence). This chain's CDR3 is CAWSPPGQYQPQHF. CDR3 coding DNA: TGTGCCTGGTCGCCCCCAGGACAGTATCAGCCCCAGCATTTT.

The V gene is TRBV29-1, the J gene TRBJ2-5; 7 bases agree with TRBD1. CDR3 size: 15 residues. The germline CDR1 and CDR2 sequences are SQVTM and ANQGSEA. The V segment lost 3 bases and the J segment 2 bases; nucleotides outside the gene matches: 9. The CDR3 reads CSVEQGGGQQETQYF. CDR3 coding DNA: TGCAGCGTTGAGCAAGGTGGGGGACAGCAAGAGACCCAGTACTTC.

The chain recombines TRBV18 with TRBJ2-7, with 7 bases that match TRBD1. The CDR3 extends over 13 amino acids. Germline V lookup: CDR1 KGHSH, CDR2 LQKENI. The V segment lost 3 bases and the J segment 2 bases; nucleotides outside the gene matches: 1. The CDR3 is CASSPGQPYEQYF. The CDR3 nucleotides are TGTGCCAGCTCACCGGGACAGCCCTACGAGCAGTACTTC. Supplemented by reference TRBV18 and TRBJ2-7, the full variable domain reads NAGVMQNPRHLVRRRGQEARLRCSPMKGHSHVYWYRQLPEEGLKFMVYLQKENIIDESGMPKERFSAEFPKEGPSILRIQQVVRGDSAAYFCASSPGQPYEQYFGPGTRLTVT.

J is TRBJ1-1 and V is TRBV20-1; tentatively, D is TRBD1 (6 bases). CDR3 length: 14 residues. The V end was cut by 3 bases, the J end by 4 bases, with 15 bases between. The V gene's germline CDR1 is DFQATT and CDR2 SNEGSKA (reference sequence). The CDR3 loop is CSARGADRGTEAFF. The CDR3, as DNA: TGCAGTGCTAGGGGGGCGGACAGAGGCACTGAAGCTTTCTTT.

The gene calls are TRBV9 and TRBJ1-2, with 9 bases matching TRBD1. The CDR3 extends over 14 amino acids. V shed 3 bases, J shed 2 bases, and the junction held 2 bases outside the gene matches. Germline V gene lookup returns CDR1 SGDLS and CDR2 YYNGEE. The CDR3 spells CASSAGQGNYGYTF. The DNA for the CDR3 is TGTGCCAGCAGCGCAGGACAGGGGAACTATGGCTACACCTTC.

The chain combines TRBV19 with TRBJ1-2; no firm D call. V was cut by 3 bases and J by 1 base, with 12 bases left in between. Germline V gene lookup returns CDR1 LNHDA and CDR2 SQIVND (reference sequence). This CDR3 spans 15 amino acids. In nucleotides, the CDR3 is TGTGCCAGTAGTATTCTAGGCGACTTTAACTATGGCTACACCTTC. Amino acid sequence: CASSILGDFNYGYTF.